Below, one T cell receptor beta chain is given with its context. What it recognizes is unknown. The sample belongs to a study of beta chain features in type 1 diabetes. Study results and caveats: People with Type 1 diabetes carried modestly yet significantly shorter TCRB CDR3s in all four CD4+ subsets. Sampled from patients, naive, central memory and Treg TCRB repertoires appeared more similar than those sampled from healthy donors.

This CDR3 contains 13 residues. V lost 0 bases and J lost 10, with 11 bases in between. Germline CDR1 SGHNT, CDR2 YYREEE (reference sequence). Of the isolated RNA, all was reverse transcribed, and so the sequenced material was expressed TCRB transcripts. Libraries were prepared by immunoSEQ multiplex PCR; TCRdb keeps only in-frame clonotypes and omits some of them. The sample gives some 190,000 clones, roughly 8% of which show up once; 0.5% to 0.55% is in the top ten. This TCR derives from a man aged 18 to 35 with type 1 diabetes. This chain connects TRBV5-4 to TRBJ1-5; D unclear. The sequencing sample was made of central memory CD4+ T cells from blood. The CDR3: CASSLDWATPQHF. The CDR3 DNA is TGTGCCAGCAGCTTGGATTGGGCCACTCCCCAGCATTTT.